These T cell receptor beta chains were read from a single sample in a study of control samples from healthy donors and cancer patients. Method: immunoSEQ multiplex PCR; TCRdb's copy keeps in-frame clones and lacks some. Seen here are 150,000 to 200,000 clones, 90% to 95% observed once, and the top ten hold roughly 1.6%. Source material: blood. These receptors were collected from a woman in her twenties or thirties in good health. Both conserved end residues are part of each CDR3. A D gene is named only where the DNA matches it firmly.

V: TRBV14; D: NA; J: TRBJ1-6; DNA: TGTGCCAGCAGCCAAGGGGATCATTCACCCCTCCACTTT; CDR3: CASSQGDHSPLHF
V: TRBV19; D: TRBD1; J: TRBJ1-1; DNA: TGTGCCAGTAACCGACAGGGGGCCACTGAAGCTTTCTTT; CDR3: CASNRQGATEAFF
V: TRBV7-2; D: NA; J: TRBJ1-5; DNA: TGTGCCAGCAGCTCACAGTATAGCAATCAGCCCCAGCATTTT; CDR3: CASSSQYSNQPQHF
V: TRBV18; D: NA; J: TRBJ2-1; DNA: TGTGCCAGCTCACCACGAGGGGGGAGCTCCTACAATGAGCAGTTCTTC; CDR3: CASSPRGGSSYNEQFF
V: TRBV5-1; D: NA; J: TRBJ2-7; DNA: TGCGCCAGCAGCTTGGCCGTGACTTACGAGCAGTACTTC; CDR3: CASSLAVTYEQYF
V: TRBV6-2/TRBV6-3; D: TRBD1; J: TRBJ1-5; DNA: TGTGCCAGCAGTGTCCAGGGGGGACAGCCCCAGCATTTT; CDR3: CASSVQGGQPQHF
V: TRBV7-9; D: NA; J: TRBJ2-7; DNA: TGTGCCAGCAGCTTGGGGTTCACCTACGAGCAGTACTTC; CDR3: CASSLGFTYEQYF
V: TRBV10-3; D: TRBD1; J: TRBJ1-1; DNA: TGTGCCATCAGTGAACCGGGACAGAGGAACACTGAAGCTTTCTTT; CDR3: CAISEPGQRNTEAFF
V: TRBV11-3; D: TRBD1; J: TRBJ1-1; DNA: TGTGCCAGCAGCTCCCGGACAGGTGGTGAAGCTTTCTTT; CDR3: CASSSRTGGEAFF
V: TRBV2; D: TRBD1; J: TRBJ2-3; DNA: TGTGCCAGCAGAGTACAGGGGACCTCTAGCACAGATACGCAGTATTTT; CDR3: CASRVQGTSSTDTQYF
V: TRBV28; D: TRBD1; J: TRBJ1-2; DNA: TGTGCCAGCAGTTTGGGGGGACAGGGGGTGAACTATGGCTACACCTTC; CDR3: CASSLGGQGVNYGYTF
V: TRBV20-1; D: TRBD2; J: TRBJ2-1; DNA: TGCAGTGCTAGTGGCGGGAGGGCCCTAGTTAGCAATGAGCAGTTCTTC; CDR3: CSASGGRALVSNEQFF
V: TRBV6-4; D: NA; J: TRBJ1-1; DNA: TGTGCCAGCAGTGACTCTCGGGGGACTGAAGCTTTCTTT; CDR3: CASSDSRGTEAFF
V: TRBV7-9; D: NA; J: TRBJ1-2; DNA: TGTGCCAGCAGCCGGGACACCGCTAACTATGGCTACACCTTC; CDR3: CASSRDTANYGYTF
V: TRBV7-9; D: NA; J: TRBJ1-5; DNA: TGTGCCAGCAGCTTAGGGCCCTATAGCAATCAGCCCCAGCATTTT; CDR3: CASSLGPYSNQPQHF
V: TRBV7-9; D: TRBD1; J: TRBJ1-1; DNA: TGTGCCAGCAGCTCCCGGACAGGGTTGGACACTGAAGCTTTCTTT; CDR3: CASSSRTGLDTEAFF